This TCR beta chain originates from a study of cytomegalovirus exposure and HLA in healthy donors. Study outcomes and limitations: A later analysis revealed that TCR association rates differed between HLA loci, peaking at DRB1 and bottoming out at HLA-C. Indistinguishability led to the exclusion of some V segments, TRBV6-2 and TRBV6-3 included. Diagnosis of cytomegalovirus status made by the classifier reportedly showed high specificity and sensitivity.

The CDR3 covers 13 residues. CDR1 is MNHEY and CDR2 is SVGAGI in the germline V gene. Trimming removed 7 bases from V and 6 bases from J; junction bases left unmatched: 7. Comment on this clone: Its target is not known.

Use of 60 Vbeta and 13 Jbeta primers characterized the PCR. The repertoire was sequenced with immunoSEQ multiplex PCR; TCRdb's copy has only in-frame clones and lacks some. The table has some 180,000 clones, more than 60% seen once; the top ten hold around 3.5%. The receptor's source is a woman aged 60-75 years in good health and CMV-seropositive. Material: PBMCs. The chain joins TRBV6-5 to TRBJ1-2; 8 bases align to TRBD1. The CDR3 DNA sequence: TGTGCCAGCACCCGGACAGGGTGGAATGGCTACACCTTC. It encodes CASTRTGWNGYTF.